The present entry profiles one T cell receptor (beta chain) with its context. The data derive from a study of shared clonotypes between healthy human individuals. As defined, naive CD8 cells were CD45RO-negative and positively selected for CCR7, with terminally differentiated effector memory CD45RA+ cells excluded. The J segment lost 3 bases and the V segment lost 3 bases, leaving 7 bases of the junction unmatched. The CDR3 is 16 residues long. Looked up from germline, CDR1 is MDHEN and CDR2 is SYDVKM. TCRdb's table, derived via immunoSEQ multiplex PCR, lists solely in-frame clones and lacks some. Of hundreds of thousands of clones listed, 90% to 95% were seen once; the top ten hold approximately 25%.

This receptor was obtained from a young man in good health. This chain uses TRBV28 with TRBJ1-5, with 8 bases lining up with TRBD1. Sequenced material: naive CD8+ T cells sorted from blood. CDR3 residues: CASSFLDRGYNQPQHF. DNA for the CDR3: TGTGCCAGCAGTTTCCTTGACAGGGGCTACAATCAGCCCCAGCATTTT.